Listed here are 17 T cell receptor beta chains from one sample, sequenced in a study of read filtering for tumor transcriptome and immune sequencing. The library was built from around 400 ng RNA with molecular barcoded adaptors for alpha/delta and beta/gamma chains. TCRdb re-called the reads with MiXCR, one entry per CDR3 protein. The repertoire has about 5,500 distinct CDR3 sequences, 20% of them found once; the top ten carry approximately 19%. The sample was a population of CD138-negative cells sorted from bone marrow. These TCRs come from a donor at least 40 years old with multiple myeloma.

Regarding this clonotype: Mismatch with germline at one junction end may stem from a read error. The chain uses TRBV6-5 and TRBJ2-1; D is unclear. CDR1 and CDR2 (germline): MNHEY, SVGAGI. The CDR3 length is 17 residues. The CDR3 protein is CASSFTPRMGTYNGQLF. The DNA for the CDR3 is TGTGCCAGCAGTTTTACCCCTCGAATGGGAACTTACAATGGGCAGCTCTTC.

This clonotype is labeled as medium-sized (0.01 to 0.1%). The gene calls are TRBV4-3 and TRBJ2-4; D gene unclear. This CDR3 region has 14 residues. The germline V gene has CDR1 LGHNA and CDR2 YSLEER. V gave up 0 bases and J gave up 4 bases, with 7 bases separating them. CDR3: CASSQDSVKNIQYF. The CDR3 DNA reads TGCGCCAGCAGCCAAGATTCGGTGAAAAACATTCAGTACTTC.

This clonotype was seen more than once but under ten times. The V and J genes are TRBV6-2 or TRBV6-3 and TRBJ2-5; 7 nucleotides match TRBD2. V gave up 7 bases and J gave up 1 base; unmatched junction bases: 9. Germline lookup yields CDR1 MNHEY and CDR2 SVGEGT. This CDR3 spans 15 amino acids. The CDR3 DNA reads TGTGCCAGCAAACCCTGGGAGCGGGGCCAAGAGACCCAGTACTTC. Its translation: CASKPWERGQETQYF.

To note about this clonotype: Its ends do not fully match the called genes, so a read error is possible. The rearrangement joins TRBV25-1 to TRBJ1-1; perhaps TRBD1 as D (5 bases). Germline CDR1 reads MGHDK; CDR2 reads SYGVNS. This CDR3 is 17 amino acids long. The CDR3, as DNA: TGTGCCAGCAATGAGCCCCCCGGGGACGTAACGAACACTGAGGCTTTCTTT. Protein product: CASNEPPGDVTNTEAFF.

This clonotype was counted many times. This CDR3 is CASSLTLGTDTQYF. The CDR3 DNA follows: TGTGCCAGCAGCTTAACTTTAGGCACAGATACGCAGTATTTT. The V gene is TRBV7-2, the J gene TRBJ2-3; D is ambiguous. The V gene's germline CDR1 is SGHTA and CDR2 FQGNSA. This CDR3 contains 14 residues. V was clipped by 2 bases and J by 1 base, with 7 bases between them.

This clonotype was observed a few times. Since a far larger clone is one base different, this is likely a read error. This CDR3 fails to terminate in the conserved phenylalanine or tryptophan, so it likely reflects a read error. J is TRBJ2-5 and V is TRBV6-2 or TRBV6-3, with a weak D call TRBD2 (7 bases). This CDR3 has 14 residues. V was pared by 10 bases and J by 1 base, with 16 bases between. From germline, CDR1 is MNHEY and CDR2 SVGEGT. The CDR3 coding sequence is TGTGCCACCCTCCGGGGGGCGGGCCAAGAGACCCAGTACCTC. Translating it yields CATLRGAGQETQYL.

In its sample, this clonotype is medium-sized. The chain combines TRBV28 with TRBJ2-1; D gene uncertain. V lost 8 bases to trimming and J lost 0 bases, with 8 bases between them. CDR3 size: 13 residues. Germline CDR1 is MDHEN and CDR2 is SYDVKM. CDR3 protein: CASCGDSYNEQFF. The CDR3, as DNA: TGTGCCAGCTGCGGCGACTCCTACAATGAGCAGTTCTTC.

This clonotype turned up a few times. It differs at one base from a far larger clone, so likely a read error. V is TRBV7-2 and J is TRBJ2-1; possibly TRBD2 for D (6 bases). This CDR3 region has 15 residues. Trimming cost V 2 bases and J 11 bases, with 19 bases left between them. Germline CDR1 reads SGHTA; CDR2 reads FQGNSA. The CDR3 is CASSLSPGVGNKQFF. CDR3 DNA sequence: TGTGCCAGCAGCTTATCCCCGGGAGTGGGGAATAAGCAGTTCTTC. Full variable domain (remainder filled in from reference TRBV7-2 and TRBJ2-1): GAGVSQSPSNKVTEKGKDVELRCDPISGHTALYWYRQSLGQGLEFLIYFQGNSAPDKSGLPSDRFSAERTGGSVSTLTIQRTQQEDSAVYLCASSLSPGVGNKQFFGPGTRLTVL.

This clonotype is labeled medium-sized. The chain links TRBV7-8 to TRBJ1-4; D may be TRBD1 (5 bases). V was cut by 5 bases and J by 5 bases, with 18 bases left in between. Germline loops: CDR1 SGHVS, CDR2 FQNEAQ. The CDR3 contains 16 residues. Here the CDR3 reads CASSPDQGFWNEKLFF. CDR3 bases: TGTGCCAGCAGCCCCGATCAGGGTTTTTGGAATGAAAAACTGTTTTTT.

This clonotype rates as medium-sized. The CDR3: CASSLGGGLYNEQFF. For the CDR3, the DNA is TGTGCCAGCAGCTTAGGGGGGGGCCTTTACAATGAGCAGTTCTTC. This chain links TRBV11-2 with TRBJ2-1; D possibly corresponds to TRBD2 (7 bases). CDR1 is SGHAT, CDR2 FQNNGV, per germline. Deletions cut 1 base from V and 4 bases from J, with 11 bases between. The CDR3 consists of 15 residues.

A word on this clonotype: A far larger clone is off by one base, so a read error is likely. V is TRBV4-3 and J is TRBJ2-7; 7 nucleotides match TRBD2. The V segment lost 7 bases and the J segment 3 bases; nucleotides outside the gene matches: 12. Germline CDR1 LGHNA, CDR2 YSLEER. The CDR3 is 15 amino acids. As DNA, the CDR3 is TGCGCCAGCAACCTTTCATACGGGACTAACTACGAGCAGTACTTC. This sequence encodes CASNLSYGTNYEQYF.

This clonotype is a singleton in its sample. A far larger clone is just one base off, so this is likely a read error. The rearrangement joins TRBV7-9 to TRBJ1-6; 8 bases match TRBD1. The end of the DNA fits TRBJ1-1 better, so the J call may be wrong. There are 14 residues in the CDR3. From germline, CDR1 is SEHNR and CDR2 FQNEAQ (reference sequence). CDR3 nucleotides: TGTGCCAGCAGCTGGGATCACAGGGGGACTAAAGCTTTCTTT. Protein sequence: CASSWDHRGTKAFF.

This clonotype came up many times. The V gene is TRBV20-1, the J gene TRBJ2-2, with 10 bases aligning to TRBD1. Per the germline V gene, CDR1 is DFQATT and CDR2 is SNEGSKA (reference sequence). J gave up 8 bases and V 5 bases, and 8 bases lay outside the gene matches. CDR3 length: 14 amino acids. In nucleotides, the CDR3 is TGCAGTGCTTGGGACAGGGGTGAACTAGGGGAGCTGTTTTTT. It codes for CSAWDRGELGELFF.

The chain joins TRBV7-2 to TRBJ1-5; D not resolved. Trimming left V 0 bases short and J 3 bases short, with 9 bases between. The germline gives CDR1 SGHTA, CDR2 FQGNSA. The CDR3 loop spans 15 amino acids. CDR3 sequence: CASSLAAGINQPQHF. In DNA form, the CDR3 reads TGTGCCAGCAGCTTAGCCGCGGGAATCAATCAGCCCCAGCATTTT.

This clonotype rates as medium-sized (0.01 to 0.1%). CDR3 region: CASSLMGDTYEQYF. For the CDR3, the DNA is TGTGCCAGCAGCTTGATGGGGGACACCTACGAGCAGTACTTC. J is TRBJ2-7 and V is TRBV7-9; possible D gene TRBD1, 6 bases. The CDR3 has 14 residues. Germline CDR1 and CDR2: SEHNR and FQNEAQ (reference sequence). Trimming left V 3 bases short and J 2 bases short, with 11 bases between.

The chain uses TRBV7-9 and TRBJ2-4, with no clear D. Trimming removed 11 bases at V and 0 bases at J, with 5 bases between. This CDR3 spans 11 amino acids. Germline-derived CDR1 and CDR2 are SEHNR and FQNEAQ (reference sequence). The CDR3 region has the DNA TGTGCCGGTTTAGCCAAAAACATTCAGTACTTC. Translating gives CAGLAKNIQYF.

This clonotype is medium-sized in the sample. The CDR3 spells CASSESYSKFETQYF. CDR3 coding DNA: TGTGCCAGCAGTGAGTCCTACAGCAAGTTTGAGACCCAGTACTTC. The V and J genes are TRBV2 and TRBJ2-5, with D unclear. This CDR3 is 15 amino acids long. Per the germline V gene, CDR1 is SNHLY and CDR2 is FYNNEI. V was pared by 3 bases and J by 5 bases, with 16 bases between.